A single sample is the source of the 27 T cell receptor beta chains below, sequenced in a study of blood T cell repertoires in COVID-19. Method: immunoSEQ multiplex PCR; TCRdb's copy keeps in-frame clones and lacks some. This sample has under 100,000 clones; around four fifths occur once, and the top ten carry 2% to 2.5%. The material sequenced was peripheral blood. The receptor set was obtained from an older woman with acute or convalescent COVID-19.

V usage is TRBV6-6 and J usage is TRBJ2-7; D is possibly TRBD1 (6 bases). Germline V gives CDR1 MNHNY, CDR2 SVGAGI (reference sequence). This CDR3 contains 17 residues. Trimming took off 5 bases at V and 2 bases at J, with 22 bases between the two ends. CDR3 amino acids: CASSRPSGTSPTYEQYF. Written as DNA, the CDR3 is TGTGCCAGCAGTCGTCCCTCCGGGACAAGCCCTACCTACGAGCAGTACTTC.

This sequence joins TRBV7-2 and TRBJ1-1; no clear D gene. Trimming removed 3 bases from V and 0 bases from J, with 11 bases in between. Germline values: CDR1 SGHTA, CDR2 FQGNSA. This CDR3 has 15 residues. The CDR3 loop reads CASSFMGSLNTEAFF. CDR3 in DNA: TGTGCCAGCAGCTTTATGGGCAGTCTGAACACTGAAGCTTTCTTT.

V gene TRBV7-9 combines with J gene TRBJ2-3; maybe TRBD2 (6 bases). The CDR3 is 14 residues long. Per germline, CDR1 SEHNR and CDR2 FQNEAQ (reference sequence). V dropped 4 bases and J dropped 0 bases, with 8 bases sitting between them. This chain's CDR3 is CASSSGVSTDTQYF. CDR3 DNA: TGTGCCAGCAGCTCGGGGGTTAGCACAGATACGCAGTATTTT.

The chain recombines TRBV6-5 with TRBJ2-3, with D tentatively TRBD2 (5 bases). CDR3 length equals 14 residues. The germline gives CDR1 MNHEY, CDR2 SVGAGI. V was cut by 0 bases and J by 5 bases, with 9 bases left in between. DNA of the CDR3: TGTGCCAGCAGTTACTCCGCCCGGGAAGATACGCAGTATTTT. It translates to CASSYSAREDTQYF.

This sequence joins TRBV6-5 and TRBJ2-3, with D possibly TRBD2 on 5 matching bases. Trimming cost V 7 bases and J 6 bases, with 14 bases left between them. Germline V gives CDR1 MNHEY, CDR2 SVGAGI. The length of the CDR3 is 13 residues. The CDR3, as DNA: TGTGCCAGCACCCCCCCCGGGGATGATACGCAGTATTTT. Its translation: CASTPPGDDTQYF.

This clone was found once. This chain uses TRBV9 with TRBJ1-5; D is unresolved. The CDR3 runs to 15 residues. CDR1 and CDR2 from the germline V gene are SGDLS and YYNGEE. The V end was cut by 4 bases, the J end by 0 bases, with 11 bases between. CDR3 DNA sequence: TGTGCCAGCAGCCCAGGCCCGGTTAGCAATCAGCCCCAGCATTTT. It codes for CASSPGPVSNQPQHF.

This clone was picked up a small number of times. CDR3 loop: CASSEAGLLNTEAFF. Here the CDR3 DNA reads TGTGCCAGCAGTGAAGCGGGCCTTTTGAACACTGAAGCTTTCTTT. The chain links TRBV6-1 to TRBJ1-1; D is ambiguous. The CDR3 loop spans 15 amino acids. Germline CDR1 and CDR2: MNHNS and SASEGT. V dropped 0 bases and J dropped 0 bases, with 8 bases sitting between them.

The rearrangement links TRBV28 to TRBJ2-7, with TRBD1 as a possible D gene (6 bases). Trimming stripped 4 bases from V and 0 bases from J, with 10 bases between. The CDR3 totals 14 residues. Germline lookup yields CDR1 MDHEN and CDR2 SYDVKM. Here the CDR3 DNA reads TGTGCCAGCAGTTATACAGGGAACTCCTACGAGCAGTACTTC. It translates to CASSYTGNSYEQYF.

The chain links TRBV10-2 to TRBJ1-1, with a possible D match to TRBD1 (6 bases). The germline V gene has CDR1 WSHSY and CDR2 SAAADI. V was pared by 11 bases and J by 1 base, with 17 bases between. The CDR3 spans 14 residues. For the CDR3, the DNA is TGCGCCGCAGTCACGTTACAGGGGAACACTGAAGCTTTCTTT. Protein: CAAVTLQGNTEAFF.

This chain links TRBV5-6 with TRBJ2-5, with D possibly matching TRBD1 (5 bases). Trimming left V 2 bases short and J 5 bases short, with 16 bases between. CDR3 length equals 15 residues. Germline CDR1 and CDR2: SGHDT and YYEEEE. The CDR3 loop reads CASSLKGMRSETQYF. As DNA, the CDR3 is TGTGCCAGCAGCTTAAAGGGGATGAGGTCCGAGACCCAGTACTTC.

This chain uses TRBV6-5 with TRBJ1-2; D not resolved. Per the germline V gene, CDR1 is MNHEY and CDR2 is SVGAGI. The CDR3 contains 13 residues. Trimming removed 0 bases at V and 8 bases at J, with 10 bases between. The CDR3: CASSYSMGTGYTF. CDR3 DNA: TGTGCCAGCAGTTACTCGATGGGCACGGGCTACACCTTC.

The J gene is TRBJ1-2, the V gene TRBV5-6, with 11 bases matching TRBD1. CDR3 size: 14 residues. From germline, CDR1 is SGHDT and CDR2 YYEEEE. The V gene end was trimmed by 1 base and the J gene end by 6 bases; junction bases not matched to a gene: 2. Here the CDR3 DNA reads TGTGCCAGCAGCTTGACGGGACAGGGGGATGGCTACACCTTC. Protein: CASSLTGQGDGYTF. The complete variable domain, with remaining parts taken from reference TRBV5-6 and TRBJ1-2, reads DAGVTQSPTHLIKTRGQQVTLRCSPKSGHDTVSWYQQALGQGPQFIFQYYEEEERQRGNFPDRFSGHQFPNYSSELNVNALLLGDSALYLCASSLTGQGDGYTFGSGTRLTVV.

The genes are TRBV19 and TRBJ1-1; possibly TRBD1 for D (5 bases). The germline V and J ends were trimmed by 8 bases and 0 bases, with 10 bases remaining between them. The CDR3 consists of 13 residues. The germline CDR1 and CDR2 sequences are LNHDA and SQIVND (reference sequence). CDR3 sequence: CASAGGMNTEAFF. Here the CDR3 DNA reads TGTGCCAGTGCGGGGGGGATGAACACTGAAGCTTTCTTT.

V is TRBV28 and J is TRBJ2-3; 15 bases match TRBD2. The germline V gene encodes CDR1 MDHEN and CDR2 SYDVKM. The length of the CDR3 is 17 residues. Unmatched junction bases numbered 7, after V lost 6 bases and J lost 3 bases. This chain's CDR3 is CASRTGLAGGSTDTQYF. CDR3 sequence (DNA): TGTGCCAGCAGAACGGGACTAGCGGGGGGTTCTACAGATACGCAGTATTTT.

V is TRBV6-6 and J is TRBJ1-1; no firm D call. The CDR3 extends over 12 amino acids. V was cut by 4 bases and J by 6 bases, with 9 bases left in between. Germline CDR1 MNHNY, CDR2 SVGAGI (reference sequence). DNA of the CDR3: TGTGCCAGCAGTTCGCAAGGAGCTGAAGCTTTCTTT. Protein product: CASSSQGAEAFF.

This clone was picked up one time. This chain uses TRBV15 with TRBJ2-1; 9 bases agree with TRBD2. Germline V lookup: CDR1 LNHNV, CDR2 YYDKDF (reference sequence). The CDR3 is made up of 17 amino acids. Trimming removed 4 bases from V and 5 bases from J; junction bases left unmatched: 12. CDR3 loop: CATSNRLLAGRNNEQFF. The CDR3 DNA is TGTGCCACCAGCAATCGACTTCTAGCGGGGAGAAACAATGAGCAGTTCTTC.

V gene TRBV27 combines with J gene TRBJ1-4, with 7 bases lining up with TRBD1. Germline-derived CDR1 and CDR2 are MNHEY and SMNVEV (reference sequence). After removal of 2 bases from V and 7 bases from J, the junction contained 7 bases not matched to a gene. The CDR3 is made up of 15 amino acids. Written as DNA, the CDR3 is TGTGCCAGCAGTTTAATAGGGGGCGGCGGTGAAAAACTGTTTTTT. Translating it yields CASSLIGGGGEKLFF.

The chain combines TRBV7-3 with TRBJ1-3; D call uncertain. This CDR3 is built from 13 residues. Germline assignment: CDR1 SGHTA and CDR2 FQGTGA. Trimming took off 6 bases at V and 0 bases at J, with 6 bases between the two ends. The CDR3 DNA sequence: TGTGCCAGCAGTGAGGGCTCTGGAAACACCATATATTTT. Its protein product is CASSEGSGNTIYF.

The chain has TRBV18 and TRBJ1-1; D gene ambiguous. Trimming shortened V by 2 bases and J by 3 bases, and 10 bases separated the two germline ends. Germline loops: CDR1 KGHSH, CDR2 LQKENI. There are 14 residues in the CDR3. The CDR3 bases are TGTGCCAGCTCACCAGAGAGCCTTTACACTGAAGCTTTCTTT. Its protein is CASSPESLYTEAFF. Full variable domain (rest looked up from reference TRBV18 and TRBJ1-1): NAGVMQNPRHLVRRRGQEARLRCSPMKGHSHVYWYRQLPEEGLKFMVYLQKENIIDESGMPKERFSAEFPKEGPSILRIQQVVRGDSAAYFCASSPESLYTEAFFGQGTRLTVV.

This rearrangement joins TRBV3-1 (or the pseudogene TRBV3-2) to TRBJ1-5; D remains unclear. V lost 0 bases to trimming and J lost 2 bases, with 8 bases between them. The CDR3 runs to 15 residues. Germline V gene lookup returns CDR1 LGHDT and CDR2 YNNKEL (reference sequence). The chain's CDR3 is CASSQEGLGNQPQHF. In DNA form, the CDR3 reads TGTGCCAGCAGCCAAGAGGGCCTGGGCAATCAGCCCCAGCATTTT.

The genes are TRBV28 and TRBJ1-5; D uncertain. This CDR3 comprises 13 residues. With 8 bases removed from V and 3 bases from J, the gap between germline ends came to 11 bases. The V gene's germline CDR1 is MDHEN and CDR2 SYDVKM. The CDR3 spells CASVIQANQPQHF. The CDR3 nucleotides are TGTGCCAGCGTGATTCAGGCCAATCAGCCCCAGCATTTT. The variable domain in full, completed from reference TRBV28 and TRBJ1-5, reads DVKVTQSSRYLVKRTGEKVFLECVQDMDHENMFWYRQDPGLGLRLIYFSYDVKMKEKGDIPEGYSVSREKKERFSLILESASTNQTSMYLCASVIQANQPQHFGDGTRLSIL.

V usage is TRBV11-3 and J usage is TRBJ2-3; TRBD2 agrees at 9 bases. CDR1 SGHNT and CDR2 YENEEA come from the germline V gene. V was pared by 5 bases and J by 1 base, with 7 bases of the junction left unmatched. CDR3 size: 16 residues. CDR3 protein: CASSPRLAGGTDTQYF. For the CDR3, the DNA is TGTGCCAGCAGCCCCCGGTTAGCGGGAGGCACAGATACGCAGTATTTT.

This clone was seen only once. The chain joins TRBV9 to TRBJ1-1; D may be TRBD1 (5 bases). The V end was cut by 4 bases, the J end by 5 bases, with 12 bases between. The germline V gene has CDR1 SGDLS and CDR2 YYNGEE. CDR3 length: 13 residues. The DNA of the CDR3 is TGTGCCAGCAGCCCCAGGGTGTGGACTGAAGCTTTCTTT. The encoded protein is CASSPRVWTEAFF.

The chain links TRBV18 to TRBJ1-6, with D uncertain. Germline V lookup: CDR1 KGHSH, CDR2 LQKENI. This CDR3 comprises 16 residues. Between the trimmed V and J ends, which lost 2 bases and 0 bases, there was a span of 8 bases. The CDR3 is CASSPVPSSYNSPLHF. The DNA for the CDR3 is TGTGCCAGCTCACCAGTGCCGAGCTCCTATAATTCACCCCTCCACTTT.

The genes are TRBV18 and TRBJ2-2; 7 bases align to TRBD1. The CDR3 runs 16 residues. The V gene end was trimmed by 3 bases and the J gene end by 0 bases; junction bases not matched to a gene: 4. Germline V gives CDR1 KGHSH, CDR2 LQKENI. As DNA, the CDR3 is TGTGCCAGCTCACCGACAGGGAACCCGAACACCGGGGAGCTGTTTTTT. Translation: CASSPTGNPNTGELFF. Supplemented by reference TRBV18 and TRBJ2-2, the full variable domain reads NAGVMQNPRHLVRRRGQEARLRCSPMKGHSHVYWYRQLPEEGLKFMVYLQKENIIDESGMPKERFSAEFPKEGPSILRIQQVVRGDSAAYFCASSPTGNPNTGELFFGEGSRLTVL.

The chain has TRBV5-1 and TRBJ2-7, with 14 bases aligning to TRBD2. Losses at the gene ends were 4 bases for V and 3 bases for J; bases not matched to a gene: 6. The CDR3 contains 16 residues. Germline loops: CDR1 SGHRS, CDR2 YFSETQ. As DNA, the CDR3 is TGCGCCAGCAGCCGGGGACTAGCGGGGGACCACTACGAGCAGTACTTC. Translation: CASSRGLAGDHYEQYF.

V usage is TRBV7-9 and J usage is TRBJ1-1; D is unresolved. Germline CDR1 SEHNR, CDR2 FQNEAQ (reference sequence). The length of the CDR3 is 13 residues. V dropped 2 bases and J dropped 1 base, with 5 bases sitting between them. CDR3 coding DNA: TGTGCCAGCAGCTTATCAGAGAACACTGAAGCTTTCTTT. As protein: CASSLSENTEAFF.